The present TCR beta chain was sequenced within a study of low-dose radiotherapy and immunotherapy resistance in tumors (dated by TCRdb to between 2021 and 2024). Looking at the study overall: In Cohort 1, 0.5 Gy per fraction was delivered every 2 weeks, and a total PTV dose of 6.5 Gy was prescribed. Nivolumab was administered intravenously as a 240 mg flat dose every two weeks, and ipilimumab was administered intravenously at 1 mg/kg every six weeks. The translational analysis covered eight patients: three from the first dose cohort and the first five from the second dose cohort. Aspirin 300 mg was taken orally once daily by patients for four cycles, starting on cycle 1 day 1. In Cohort 2, 1 Gy per fraction was delivered every two weeks, for a total of 13 Gy over 26 weeks. Cyclophosphamide 200 mg/m2 was given intravenously every two weeks, one day before each radiation and immunotherapy administration. Trial participants were not randomized into treatment groups.

Explained via the paper, the time point label denotes: before trial treatment. The donors took part in RACIN, a single-arm, phase I, dose-escalation trial that combined nivolumab, ipilimumab, aspirin, low-dose cyclophosphamide and low-dose radiotherapy. Patients with advanced, TIL-negative solid tumors were considered eligible. Reads for this sample came from an Illumina HiSeq 2500. First-strand cDNA was synthesized using Superscript III and a set of TRAV- and TRBV-specific primers, so that both TCRalpha and TCRbeta chains were covered. A roughly 18-cycle PCR with Phusion amplified the TCRs, pairing a constant-region primer with the adapter that was attached to the V primers. Amplification of the isolated mRNA was done with the MessageAmp II aRNA Amplification Kit, which involved a roughly 17-hour in vitro transcription at 37 degrees C. The Dynabeads mRNA DIRECT Purification Kit was used to isolate mRNA for TCR sequencing. Indexed Illumina adapters were added in a second Phusion PCR of roughly 25 cycles, after which AMPure XP beads were used to purify the products. Processing in the source paper ran as follows. Custom Perl scripts pooled TCR sequences encoding the same protein, removed out-of-frame sequences and computed each clonotype's abundance. Any TCR sequence backed by just one read was left out of the analysis. Among the metrics used to describe the repertoires were Shannon entropy, Gini index, clonality, richness, and the frequency of TCRs shared between repertoires. TCRdb trimmed public reads at Q25 via fastp, called clones via MiXCR and kept in-frame beta chains. All rows with the same CDR3 protein become a single entry with the most common DNA and genes. For this entry, the V and J calls and clone size follow TCRdb and not the study's own pipeline. The sample table lists tens of thousands of distinct CDR3 sequences, 20% to 25% of them with a count of one. Approximately 5.4% of the sample is in the top ten clones.

This clonotype was seen repeatedly, ten times or more. Its antigen remains unidentified. Base qualities are not at hand, and no much larger clone is one base apart. Deletion took 0 bases off V and 2 bases off J, with a span of 10 bases between the germline ends. The CDR1 and CDR2 encoded by the germline V gene are SGHRS and YFSETQ. The CDR3 spans 15 residues, from the cysteine through the phenylalanine. Of all the DNA, just the CDR3 is kept, 45 bases in frame from base 1. The sequenced sample was PBMCs, obtained before treatment. The chain was built from TRBV5-1 and TRBJ2-3, with no reliable assignment of the D segment. The receptor's source is a male donor with prostate cancer. In nucleotides, the sequence is TGCGCCAGCAGCTTGGATGGCATCCTCACAGATACGCAGTATTTT. The encoded protein is CASSLDGILTDTQYF.